These T cell receptor beta chains were read from a single sample in a study of blood T cell repertoires in COVID-19. Only in-frame clones appear in the TCRdb table, and some are missing; sequencing was by immunoSEQ multiplex PCR. This repertoire shows about 360,000 clones, around 87% found once; its top ten account for roughly 3.1%. Specimen: peripheral blood. The receptors come from a human donor in a cohort sampled during active COVID-19. Both conserved end residues are part of each CDR3. A D gene is named only where the DNA matches it firmly. Where a row states a size, it is once, few, many or the class of an expanded clone; other rows omit it.

J gene | V gene | D gene | clone size | CDR3 protein | CDR3 DNA
TRBJ1-1 | TRBV13 | - | - | CASSLVGGEAFF | TGTGCCAGCAGCTTAGTGGGAGGTGAAGCTTTCTTT
TRBJ1-4 | TRBV11-2 | - | - | CASSLEAYEKLFF | TGTGCCAGCAGCTTAGAGGCCTATGAAAAACTGTTTTTT
TRBJ2-7 | TRBV13 | TRBD1 | - | CASSGRDRASYEQYF | TGTGCCAGCAGCGGCCGGGACAGGGCTTCCTACGAGCAGTACTTC
TRBJ2-3 | TRBV5-1 | - | - | CASSLGNTQYF | TGCGCCAGCAGCTTGGGTAATACGCAGTATTTT
TRBJ2-5 | TRBV2 | TRBD1 | - | CASRRTGGSETQYF | TGTGCCAGCAGGAGGACAGGGGGCTCAGAGACCCAGTACTTC
TRBJ1-2 | TRBV4-2 | TRBD1 | - | CASRPRTGQNYGYTF | TGTGCCAGCAGACCCAGGACAGGGCAAAACTATGGCTACACCTTC
TRBJ2-3 | TRBV5-1 | - | - | CASSLGFLGSPDTQYF | TGCGCCAGCAGCTTGGGGTTTCTCGGGAGCCCAGATACGCAGTATTTT
TRBJ1-1 | TRBV4-1 | - | - | CASSQAHGNTEAFF | TGCGCCAGCAGCCAAGCGCACGGGAACACTGAAGCTTTCTTT
TRBJ2-3 | TRBV6-4 | TRBD2 | - | CASSDRGDTDTQYF | TGTGCCAGCAGTGATCGGGGGGATACAGATACGCAGTATTTT
TRBJ2-7 | TRBV5-1 | - | - | CASSSLDGVDGEQYF | TGCGCCAGCAGCAGTCTGGACGGGGTAGACGGCGAGCAGTACTTC
TRBJ1-2 | TRBV18 | TRBD1 | few | CASGAGTGKNYGYTF | TGTGCCAGCGGCGCTGGGACAGGCAAGAACTATGGCTACACCTTC
TRBJ2-7 | TRBV13 | TRBD1 | - | CASSTRDRVSEQYF | TGTGCCAGCAGCACCCGGGACAGGGTAAGCGAGCAGTACTTC
TRBJ2-5 | TRBV5-1 | - | - | CASSWAGTPQETQYF | TGCGCCAGCAGCTGGGCTGGGACACCGCAAGAGACCCAGTACTTC
TRBJ1-1 | TRBV19 | - | few | CASSIGQGGWNTEAFF | TGTGCCAGTAGTATAGGGCAGGGCGGCTGGAACACTGAAGCTTTCTTT
TRBJ2-7 | TRBV6-2/TRBV6-3 | - | once | CASSRLALGEQYF | TGTGCCAGCAGTCGGCTAGCCTTGGGCGAGCAGTACTTC
TRBJ1-2 | TRBV10-3 | TRBD1 | - | CAISTSRGQSNYGYTF | TGTGCCATCAGTACCTCCAGGGGACAGAGTAACTATGGCTACACCTTC
TRBJ1-5 | TRBV2 | - | few | CASSEAGRFRENQPQHF | TGTGCCAGCAGTGAAGCCGGACGGTTCAGGGAAAATCAGCCCCAGCATTTT
TRBJ1-5 | TRBV6-5 | - | - | CASSSGDQPQHF | TGTGCCAGCAGTTCAGGGGACCAGCCCCAGCATTTT
TRBJ2-3 | TRBV6-5 | - | - | CASSRQDTQYF | TGTGCCAGCAGTCGACAAGATACGCAGTATTTT
TRBJ1-2 | TRBV19 | TRBD1 | - | CASSPSTGVASYGYTF | TGTGCCAGTAGTCCCTCGACAGGGGTCGCGTCCTATGGCTACACCTTC
TRBJ2-1 | TRBV28 | TRBD2 | - | CASRPGLAGVNEQFF | TGTGCCAGCAGACCGGGACTAGCGGGGGTCAATGAGCAGTTCTTC
TRBJ2-7 | TRBV2 | - | - | CASIIRTYEQYF | TGTGCCAGCATTATCAGGACCTACGAGCAGTACTTC
TRBJ2-5 | TRBV11-2 | - | - | CASSPRTAQETQYF | TGTGCCAGCAGCCCACGGACAGCGCAAGAGACCCAGTACTTC
TRBJ2-1 | TRBV11-3 | - | - | CASSLGHSSYNEQFF | TGTGCCAGCAGCTTAGGCCACTCCTCCTACAATGAGCAGTTCTTC
TRBJ1-5 | TRBV19 | TRBD1 | once | CASSIVSFRRDRGNQPQHF | TGTGCCAGTAGTATAGTTTCGTTCCGCCGGGACAGGGGCAATCAGCCCCAGCATTTT
TRBJ2-5 | TRBV7-9 | - | - | CASSRWTEKETQYF | TGTGCCAGCAGCCGATGGACAGAAAAAGAGACCCAGTACTTC
TRBJ2-7 | TRBV11-3 | TRBD2 | - | CASSGRGWHEQYF | TGTGCCAGCAGCGGGAGGGGTTGGCACGAGCAGTACTTC
TRBJ1-6 | TRBV12-3/TRBV12-4 | - | - | CASSLQGNSPLHF | TGTGCCAGCAGTTTACAGGGGAATTCACCCCTCCACTTT
TRBJ2-3 | TRBV13 | - | once | CASSLAVLNTQYF | TGTGCCAGCAGCTTAGCGGTACTAAATACGCAGTATTTT
TRBJ1-1 | TRBV20-1 | - | once | CSASRGSNTEAFF | TGCAGTGCTAGTCGGGGGTCGAACACTGAAGCTTTCTTT
TRBJ2-2 | TRBV24-1 | - | - | CATSPPGETGELFF | TGTGCCACCAGTCCCCCGGGGGAAACCGGGGAGCTGTTTTTT
TRBJ1-5 | TRBV3-1/TRBV3-2 | TRBD1 | - | CASSQGQGNNQPQHF | TGTGCCAGCAGCCAAGGACAGGGCAATAATCAGCCCCAGCATTTT
TRBJ1-2 | TRBV28 | - | - | CASSPGLSAVYTF | TGTGCCAGCAGTCCAGGGTTATCGGCGGTCTACACCTTC
TRBJ1-4 | TRBV6-1 | - | - | CASSEARGEGEKLFF | TGTGCCAGCAGTGAAGCGCGCGGGGAGGGGGAAAAACTGTTTTTT
TRBJ1-2 | TRBV3-1/TRBV3-2 | - | - | CASSQGSSHYGYTF | TGTGCCAGCAGCCAAGGTTCGAGTCACTATGGCTACACCTTC
TRBJ2-7 | TRBV7-8 | - | - | CASSLGGAGNWNEQYF | TGTGCCAGCAGCTTAGGAGGTGCGGGGAACTGGAACGAGCAGTACTTC
TRBJ2-7 | TRBV9 | TRBD1 | - | CASSPRQGQNEQYF | TGTGCCAGCAGCCCAAGACAGGGACAGAACGAGCAGTACTTC